The source of this T cell receptor (beta chain) is a study of blood T cell repertoires in COVID-19. Study-level background: The study drew acute and convalescent COVID-19 samples from the United States, Italy and Spain.

Only one count was recorded for this clone. The germline V gene encodes CDR1 WNHNN and CDR2 SYGVQD (reference sequence). V trimming: 2 bases; J trimming: 1 base; junction bases outside the gene matches: 13. This CDR3 is 18 amino acids long. In the study's own analysis: By means of reference gene primer amplification, nucleated cell counts were estimated. Sequenced by immunoSEQ multiplex PCR; TCRdb stores in-frame clones only, minus some. The V and J calls and clone size come from that table; D and trimming were worked out from the DNA. The sample lists 200,000 to 300,000 clones, approximately 92% occurring once.

This sequence joins TRBV10-1 and TRBJ1-1, with 7 bases lining up with TRBD1. This clonotype was sampled from a person aged 18-29 years with COVID-19, enrolled during active disease. Sequences were obtained from peripheral blood. CDR3 DNA sequence: TGCGCCAGCAGTGAGGCCCTTGAATCGACAGGGACGAACACTGAAGCTTTCTTT. As protein: CASSEALESTGTNTEAFF.